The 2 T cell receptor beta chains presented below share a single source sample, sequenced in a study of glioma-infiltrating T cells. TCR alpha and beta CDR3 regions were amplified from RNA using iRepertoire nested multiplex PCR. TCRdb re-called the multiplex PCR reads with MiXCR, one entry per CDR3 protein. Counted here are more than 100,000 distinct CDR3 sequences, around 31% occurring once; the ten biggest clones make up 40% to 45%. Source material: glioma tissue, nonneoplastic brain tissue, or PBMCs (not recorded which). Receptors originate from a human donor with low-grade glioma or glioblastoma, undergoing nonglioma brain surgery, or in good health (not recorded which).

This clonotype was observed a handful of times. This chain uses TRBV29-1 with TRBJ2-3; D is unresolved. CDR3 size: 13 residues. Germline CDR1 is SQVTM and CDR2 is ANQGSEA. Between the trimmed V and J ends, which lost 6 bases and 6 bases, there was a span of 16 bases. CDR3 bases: TGCAGCGTCGAGAACGCCCCCCCGGATACGCAGTATTTT. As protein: CSVENAPPDTQYF.

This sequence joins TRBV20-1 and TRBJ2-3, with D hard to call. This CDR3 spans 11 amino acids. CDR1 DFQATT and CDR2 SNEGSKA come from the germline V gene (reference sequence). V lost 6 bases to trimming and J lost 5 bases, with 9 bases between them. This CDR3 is CSAVVEDTQYF. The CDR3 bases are TGCAGTGCCGTAGTGGAAGATACGCAGTATTTT.